Sequencing of this TCR beta chain was carried out in a study of cytomegalovirus exposure and HLA in healthy donors. The PCR had 60 Vbeta and 13 Jbeta primers. Sequencing used immunoSEQ multiplex PCR; TCRdb keeps in-frame clones, though not all of them. This repertoire shows roughly 96,000 clones, roughly 74% found once; its top ten account for around 3%. Per the germline V gene, CDR1 is WNHNN and CDR2 is SYGVQD (reference sequence). The V gene end was trimmed by 10 bases and the J gene end by 8 bases; junction bases not matched to a gene: 11. The CDR3 covers 13 residues. V is TRBV10-1 and J is TRBJ1-1, with TRBD1 identical over 9 bases. Specimen: PBMCs. The receptor was isolated from a female donor in good health and CMV-seropositive. The CDR3 is CATRGTGNTEAFF. CDR3 nucleotides: TGCGCCACGCGAGGGACAGGGAATACCGAAGCTTTCTTT.